This TCR beta chain was recovered during a study of shared clonotypes between healthy human individuals. In regard to this clone: Its antigen is currently unknown. Germline and junction disagree at one end, which may indicate a read error. Other DNA sequences in this sample translate to the same CDR3.

The CDR3 is made up of 15 amino acids. Looked up from germline, CDR1 is GTSNPN and CDR2 is SVGIG (reference sequence). General study findings and limits: Sorted-subset sequencing, rarefaction showed, was incomplete despite large depth. A few donors had about 5% of their naive CD4 clonotypes in common.

The assay was immunoSEQ multiplex PCR, and TCRdb's table has in-frame clones only and misses some. In the table there are about 2 million clones, around 95% of which are singletons. J is TRBJ2-2 and V is TRBV30; no definite D call. The source material was naive CD4+ T cells sorted from blood. The subset here: CD45RA+ positively selected. The TCR originated in a man between 18 and 35 years old in good health. The DNA of the CDR3 is TGTGCCTGGAGTGTGGGTGGGAAGAACGCCGGGGAGCTGTTTTTT. Translated, it gives CAWSVGGKNAGELFF.